Listed here are 25 T cell receptor beta chains from one sample, sequenced in a study of cytomegalovirus exposure and HLA in healthy donors. PCR primers comprised 60 Vbeta and 13 Jbeta primers. Method: immunoSEQ multiplex PCR; TCRdb's copy keeps in-frame clones and lacks some. The table shows 170,000 or so clones, with approximately 80% occurring only once. Sample: PBMCs. These TCRs come from a male donor in good health and CMV-seropositive.

The J gene is TRBJ2-2, the V gene TRBV6-6, with D possibly being TRBD2 (6 bases). The CDR3 runs 14 residues. V gave up 7 bases and J gave up 6 bases, with 15 bases separating them. Germline CDR1 MNHNY, CDR2 SVGAGI (reference sequence). CDR3 in amino acids: CASILSSGAGELFF. CDR3 nucleotides: TGTGCCAGCATCCTGTCCTCGGGAGCCGGGGAGCTGTTTTTT.

The chain joins TRBV9 to TRBJ2-1; 9 bases agree with TRBD2. V gave up 0 bases and J gave up 5 bases; unmatched junction bases: 6. CDR3 length: 16 residues. CDR1 and CDR2 from the germline V gene are SGDLS and YYNGEE. The CDR3 coding sequence is TGTGCCAGCAGCGTAGGGTCTAGCGGGACCAACAATGAGCAGTTCTTC. As protein: CASSVGSSGTNNEQFF.

As DNA, the CDR3 is TGTGCCAGCATTCCTCCTGGCAGGGGGTATGGCTACACCTTC. This translates into CASIPPGRGYGYTF. The chain combines TRBV2 with TRBJ1-2; TRBD1 agrees at 7 bases. The germline V gene encodes CDR1 SNHLY and CDR2 FYNNEI. The CDR3 is made up of 14 amino acids. V lost 7 bases, J lost 5 bases, and 10 bases stayed unmatched.

The rearrangement uses TRBV18 and TRBJ2-1, with 11 bases identical to TRBD1. Trimming cost V 1 base and J 10 bases; bases outside gene matches: 6. The CDR3 sequence is 15 residues long. Germline V CDR1 and CDR2: KGHSH, LQKENI. The DNA of the CDR3 is TGTGCCAGCTCACCACGGACAGGGGGCGGAGAGGAGCAGTTCTTC. Protein sequence: CASSPRTGGGEEQFF.

The chain links TRBV14 to TRBJ1-2, with D unresolved. Germline loops: CDR1 SGHDN, CDR2 FVKESK. V shed 1 base and J shed 8 bases, with 11 bases lying between them. The CDR3 contains 13 residues. CDR3 loop: CASSQVAGMGYTF. Here the CDR3 DNA reads TGTGCCAGCAGCCAAGTGGCCGGGATGGGCTACACCTTC.

The V and J genes are TRBV5-4 and TRBJ2-2; 10 nucleotides agree with TRBD2. CDR3 size: 14 residues. Germline CDR1 is SGHNT and CDR2 is YYREEE (reference sequence). Trimming at V came to 2 bases and at J to 9 bases, leaving 4 bases not matched to a gene. The CDR3 region has the DNA TGTGCCAGCAGCTTCAGCGGGAGGGTCCGGGAGCTGTTTTTT. Translation: CASSFSGRVRELFF.

CDR3 nucleotide sequence: TGTGCCAGCAGCTTAATACTGGATACGCAGTATTTT. The encoded protein is CASSLILDTQYF. J is TRBJ2-3 and V is TRBV11-3; D unresolved. Germline values: CDR1 SGHNT, CDR2 YENEEA. The CDR3 contains 12 residues. V was shortened by 2 bases and J by 6 bases, with 6 bases between the two germline ends.

This clone was seen once. The V gene is TRBV30, the J gene TRBJ1-5, with 10 bases aligning to TRBD1. The V gene end was trimmed by 3 bases and the J gene end by 6 bases; junction bases not matched to a gene: 8. This CDR3 has 15 amino acids. Germline V gives CDR1 GTSNPN, CDR2 SVGIG (reference sequence). CDR3 sequence (DNA): TGTGCCTGGAGCGTTAGGACAGGGGGTGCTCAGCCCCAGCATTTT. Its translation is CAWSVRTGGAQPQHF.

CDR3 loop: CASSVELAARETQYF. The CDR3 nucleotides are TGTGCCAGCAGCGTCGAGCTAGCGGCTCGGGAGACCCAGTACTTC. The J gene is TRBJ2-5, the V gene TRBV9; 7 nucleotides agree with TRBD2. Germline values: CDR1 SGDLS, CDR2 YYNGEE. V trimming: 2 bases; J trimming: 5 bases; junction bases outside the gene matches: 9. The CDR3 has 15 residues.

The genes are TRBV6-1 and TRBJ2-1, with D maybe TRBD2 (7 bases). CDR1 MNHNS and CDR2 SASEGT come from the germline V gene. The CDR3 has 16 residues. Trimming cost V 2 bases and J 4 bases, with 15 bases left between them. The CDR3 nucleotides are TGTGCCAGCAGTGAAAATTTTGCGGGGGCATACAATGAGCAGTTCTTC. This codes for CASSENFAGAYNEQFF.

The gene calls are TRBV19 and TRBJ2-6, with D perhaps matching TRBD1 (6 bases). V shed 8 bases and J shed 0 bases, with 17 bases lying between them. In germline, CDR1 is LNHDA, CDR2 SQIVND (reference sequence). The CDR3 length is 17 residues. CDR3 DNA: TGTGCCAGTTCACAGGGAGCAATATTCTCTGGGGCCAACGTCCTGACTTTC. Amino acids: CASSQGAIFSGANVLTF.

As concerns this clone: Germline and junction disagree at one end, which may indicate a read error. The chain links TRBV11-3 to TRBJ1-3, with 7 bases fitting TRBD1. The CDR3 loop spans 12 amino acids. Germline assignment: CDR1 SGHNT and CDR2 YENEEA. This chain's CDR3 is CASSSQGDTTYF. Here the CDR3 DNA reads TGTGCCAGCAGCTCCCAGGGGGACACCACATATTTT.

This chain joins TRBV6-5 and TRBJ2-3, with 7 bases fitting TRBD1. V dropped 4 bases and J dropped 1; count of bases not matched to a gene: 8. The CDR3 consists of 16 residues. Germline V gives CDR1 MNHEY, CDR2 SVGAGI. CDR3 nucleotides: TGTGCCAGCAGTTCGAGACAGGGAGTCGGCACAGATACGCAGTATTTT. As protein: CASSSRQGVGTDTQYF.

The CDR3 reads CAGGAGRGPQETQYF. The CDR3 DNA follows: TGTGCCGGAGGGGCGGGAAGGGGACCACAAGAGACCCAGTACTTC. V gene TRBV30 combines with J gene TRBJ2-5, with a weak D call TRBD2 (6 bases). The germline V gene has CDR1 GTSNPN and CDR2 SVGIG (reference sequence). V dropped 8 bases and J dropped 2 bases, with 21 bases sitting between them. CDR3 size: 15 residues.

The rearrangement links TRBV7-9 to TRBJ1-2; 9 positions agree with TRBD1. Germline CDR1 reads SEHNR; CDR2 reads FQNEAQ (reference sequence). The CDR3 runs 16 residues. J lost 0 bases, V lost 5 bases, and 7 bases had no gene match. Here the CDR3 DNA reads TGTGCCAGCAGCGATGGGACAGGGAGCCCTAACTATGGCTACACCTTC. It codes for CASSDGTGSPNYGYTF.

J is TRBJ2-7 and V is TRBV2; tentative D call: TRBD2 (6 bases). The germline CDR1 and CDR2 sequences are SNHLY and FYNNEI. V lost 8 bases, J lost 1 base, and 24 bases lay in between. There are 17 residues in the CDR3. The CDR3 DNA reads TGTGCCAGCGCGACACCCCGCACTGGAGGGAGTTCCTACGAGCAGTACTTC. It codes for CASATPRTGGSSYEQYF.

This clone was counted once. The V and J genes are TRBV7-9 and TRBJ1-5; D might be TRBD1 (5 bases). The germline CDR1 and CDR2 sequences are SEHNR and FQNEAQ (reference sequence). With 5 bases removed from V and 5 bases from J, the gap between germline ends came to 16 bases. This CDR3 has 15 residues. CDR3 loop: CASSPQGGTYQPQHF. The CDR3 nucleotides are TGTGCCAGCAGCCCCCAGGGAGGTACCTATCAGCCCCAGCATTTT.

The rearrangement uses TRBV18 and TRBJ1-2; D remains ambiguous. The V and J ends lost 6 bases and 7 bases respectively, with 15 bases between them. Germline V gives CDR1 KGHSH, CDR2 LQKENI. The CDR3 spans 13 residues. The CDR3 DNA follows: TGTGCCAGCTCCCTCAAGGGAGGGTCTGGCTACACCTTC. It encodes CASSLKGGSGYTF.

J is TRBJ2-5 and V is TRBV28, with 7 positions matching TRBD1. Germline lookup yields CDR1 MDHEN and CDR2 SYDVKM. The CDR3 sequence is 15 residues long. J lost 7 bases, V lost 2 bases, and 10 bases had no gene match. DNA of the CDR3: TGTGCCAGCAGTTTAGATTCGGCAGGGGGTGGGACCCAGTACTTC. As protein: CASSLDSAGGGTQYF.

A single count supports this clone. The rearrangement uses TRBV6-6 and TRBJ2-3, with 8 bases matching TRBD2. V trimming: 6 bases; J trimming: 5 bases; junction bases outside the gene matches: 13. CDR1 and CDR2 from the germline V gene are MNHNY and SVGAGI (reference sequence). The CDR3 consists of 16 residues. The CDR3 DNA is TGTGCCAGCAGCACGGGGGAGCGGGGGTGGGTAGATACGCAGTATTTT. This gives the protein CASSTGERGWVDTQYF.

CDR3 bases: TGTGCCAGCAGCTTAATCGTGACTAGCGGGAGGATGAATGAGCAGTTCTTC. Protein product: CASSLIVTSGRMNEQFF. The chain carries TRBV7-3 and TRBJ2-1, with 13 bases lining up with TRBD2. J was trimmed by 7 bases and V by 1 base; bases with no gene match: 7. The germline V gene has CDR1 SGHTA and CDR2 FQGTGA. The length of the CDR3 is 17 residues.

This clone is a singleton in its sample. V gene TRBV7-3 combines with J gene TRBJ2-3; TRBD2 agrees at 13 bases. The CDR3 consists of 19 residues. V was clipped by 2 bases and J by 4 bases; unmatched bases: 12. Per the germline V gene, CDR1 is SGHTA and CDR2 is FQGTGA. CDR3 in amino acids: CASSLWGLTSGRGADTQYF. The CDR3 DNA sequence: TGTGCCAGCAGCTTATGGGGCCTTACTAGCGGGAGGGGGGCAGATACGCAGTATTTT.

The chain joins TRBV7-2 to TRBJ2-3, with 9 bases that match TRBD1. This CDR3 has 15 amino acids. Per the germline V gene, CDR1 is SGHTA and CDR2 is FQGNSA. V was pared by 5 bases and J by 5 bases, with 8 bases of the junction left unmatched. The CDR3 region has the DNA TGTGCCAGCAGCCCCAAACAGGGGGCAAGAGATACGCAGTATTTT. As protein: CASSPKQGARDTQYF.

This rearrangement joins TRBV7-9 to TRBJ2-1, with 13 positions matching TRBD2. Germline assignment: CDR1 SEHNR and CDR2 FQNEAQ (reference sequence). The CDR3 length is 19 residues. V shed 3 bases and J 1 base; nucleotides not matched to a gene: 9. The CDR3 region is CASSLKGLAGMPSYNEQFF. The DNA for the CDR3 is TGTGCCAGCAGCTTGAAGGGACTAGCGGGAATGCCGTCCTACAATGAGCAGTTCTTC.

This clone occurred a few times. This chain connects TRBV5-4 to TRBJ2-7, with D possibly TRBD2 on 5 matching bases. This CDR3 region has 15 residues. V lost 5 bases and J 4 bases, leaving 19 bases between the germline ends. The germline V gene encodes CDR1 SGHNT and CDR2 YYREEE (reference sequence). The CDR3 nucleotides are TGTGCCAGCAGACCCAATCAGCGGAGCCTTTACGAGCAGTACTTC. Translated: CASRPNQRSLYEQYF.